This record concerns one T cell receptor (beta chain) sequence. Some clones are missing from TCRdb's copy, which holds only in-frame ones; the method was immunoSEQ multiplex PCR. The data hold under 300,000 clones, with roughly 80% observed a single time. These data come from a study of blood T cell repertoires in COVID-19. This CDR3 contains 13 residues. Trimming left V 2 bases short and J 10 bases short, with 15 bases between. Germline V gives CDR1 MNHNS, CDR2 SASEGT. The J gene is TRBJ2-7, the V gene TRBV6-1; maybe TRBD1 (6 bases). This TCR came from a woman younger than 35 with acute or convalescent COVID-19. Input material: peripheral blood. The CDR3 protein is CASSERTDSRQYF. For the CDR3, the DNA is TGTGCCAGCAGTGAAAGGACAGACTCTCGACAGTACTTC.